This T cell receptor beta chain was sequenced in a study of T cells in Graves' hyperthyroidism and ophthalmopathy. Whole-study context: Blood from the periphery was taken at initial diagnosis, before any treatment.

Using RNA transcripts as the source, TCR beta CDR3 regions were amplified. With the HTBI primer set, the TCR CDR3 went through a first round of RT-PCR. TCRdb analysed the multiplex PCR reads with MiXCR anew, one entry per CDR3 protein. The sample has some 620,000 distinct CDR3 sequences, about 17% seen once. Study outcomes and limitations: Progression to ophthalmopathy was predicted a median of approximately 6.4 months early.

Details on this clonotype: No antigen is known for it.

It was uncontrolled infection, other autoimmune disease, pregnancy or lactation that excluded patients. This CDR3 is 10 amino acids long. V was trimmed by 5 bases and J by 9 bases, leaving 6 bases between them. Germline V gives CDR1 SGHKS, CDR2 YYEKEE (reference sequence). The sequenced material came from blood. This chain uses TRBV5-5 with TRBJ2-1; D not certain. The origin of this receptor is a woman aged 25-40 years with Graves' hyperthyroidism. In DNA, the CDR3 is TGTGCCAGCAGGCATGGTGAGCAGTTCTTC. This sequence encodes CASRHGEQFF.